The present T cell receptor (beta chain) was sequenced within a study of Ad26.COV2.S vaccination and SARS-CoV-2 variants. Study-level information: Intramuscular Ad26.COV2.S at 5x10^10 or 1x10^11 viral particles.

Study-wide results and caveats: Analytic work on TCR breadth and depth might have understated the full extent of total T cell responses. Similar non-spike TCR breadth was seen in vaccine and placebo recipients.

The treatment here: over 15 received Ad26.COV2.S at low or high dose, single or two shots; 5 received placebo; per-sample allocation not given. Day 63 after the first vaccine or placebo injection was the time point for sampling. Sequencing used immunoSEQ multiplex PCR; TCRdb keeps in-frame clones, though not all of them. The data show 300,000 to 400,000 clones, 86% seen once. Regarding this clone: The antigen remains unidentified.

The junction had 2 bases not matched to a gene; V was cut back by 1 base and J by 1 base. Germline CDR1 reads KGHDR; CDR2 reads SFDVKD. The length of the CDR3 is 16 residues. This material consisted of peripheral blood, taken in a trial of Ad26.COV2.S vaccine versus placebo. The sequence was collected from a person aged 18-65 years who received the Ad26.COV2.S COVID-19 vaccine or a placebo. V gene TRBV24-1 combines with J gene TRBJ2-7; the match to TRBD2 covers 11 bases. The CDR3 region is CATSDLTSGGSYEQYF. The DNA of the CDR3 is TGTGCCACCAGTGATTTAACTAGCGGGGGATCCTACGAGCAGTACTTC.